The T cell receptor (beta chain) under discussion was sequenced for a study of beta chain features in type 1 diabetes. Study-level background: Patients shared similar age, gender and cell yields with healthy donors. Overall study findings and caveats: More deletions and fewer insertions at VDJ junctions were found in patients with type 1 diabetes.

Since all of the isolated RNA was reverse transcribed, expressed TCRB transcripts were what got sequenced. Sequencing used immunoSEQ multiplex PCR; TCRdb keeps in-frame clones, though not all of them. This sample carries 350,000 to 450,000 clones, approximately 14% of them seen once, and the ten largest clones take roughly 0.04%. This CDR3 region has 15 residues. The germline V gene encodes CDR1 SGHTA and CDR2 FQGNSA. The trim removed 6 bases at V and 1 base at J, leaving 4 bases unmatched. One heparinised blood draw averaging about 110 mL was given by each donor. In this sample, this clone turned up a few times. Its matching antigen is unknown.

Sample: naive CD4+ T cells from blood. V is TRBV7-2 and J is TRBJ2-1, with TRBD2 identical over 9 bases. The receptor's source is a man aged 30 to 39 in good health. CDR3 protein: CASRPTSGSYNEQFF. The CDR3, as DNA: TGTGCCAGCAGGCCCACTAGCGGGTCCTACAATGAGCAGTTCTTC.